The 28 T cell receptor beta chains in this list originate from one sample, sequenced in a study of siplizumab effects on memory and regulatory T cells. Some clones are missing from TCRdb's copy, which holds only in-frame ones; the method was immunoSEQ multiplex PCR. The sample lists 80,000 to 130,000 clones, 92% occurring once. Sequenced: Tregs sorted from blood. All receptors come from a human donor in good health.

The chain employs TRBV11-2 and TRBJ1-2; tentatively, D is TRBD1 (5 bases). V lost 2 bases to trimming and J lost 3 bases, with 7 bases between them. CDR1 is SGHAT and CDR2 is FQNNGV in the germline V gene. This CDR3 contains 13 residues. CDR3 in DNA: TGTGCCAGCAGCTTACAGGGTTACTATGGCTACACCTTC. Residues: CASSLQGYYGYTF.

The chain carries TRBV27 and TRBJ1-6; D is undetermined. The CDR3 length is 14 residues. Germline-derived CDR1 and CDR2 are MNHEY and SMNVEV (reference sequence). Trimming removed 7 bases at V and 4 bases at J, with 11 bases between. Here the CDR3 reads CASTPMGYNSPLHF. The CDR3 coding sequence is TGTGCCAGCACCCCTATGGGGTATAATTCACCCCTCCACTTT.

This rearrangement joins TRBV28 to TRBJ1-2; D is unresolved. This CDR3 spans 12 amino acids. The germline V gene has CDR1 MDHEN and CDR2 SYDVKM. V lost 5 bases and J 6 bases, leaving 10 bases between the germline ends. The CDR3 DNA sequence: TGTGCCAGCAGTACAATTTTTGATGGCTACACCTTC. It encodes CASSTIFDGYTF.

The CDR3 nucleotides are TGTGCCAGCAGGTTTGGGACGGAGACTAGCTCCTATAATTCACCCCTCCACTTT. Amino acid sequence: CASRFGTETSSYNSPLHF. V and J are TRBV27 and TRBJ1-6; possible D gene TRBD1, 5 bases. V gave up 6 bases and J gave up 0 bases, with 18 bases separating them. CDR3 size: 18 residues. CDR1 is MNHEY, CDR2 SMNVEV, per germline (reference sequence).

This chain links TRBV7-9 with TRBJ2-1; 8 nucleotides match TRBD2. The CDR3 has 14 residues. Germline trimming cut 6 bases from V and 2 bases from J; bases unmatched to any gene: 3. Germline lookup yields CDR1 SEHNR and CDR2 FQNEAQ (reference sequence). This chain's CDR3 is CASRVAGTYNEQFF. The CDR3 bases are TGTGCCAGCAGGGTAGCGGGGACCTACAATGAGCAGTTCTTC.

This clone showed up just once. The V and J genes are TRBV18 and TRBJ1-2; a weak D match, TRBD1 (6 bases). This CDR3 region has 15 residues. V dropped 4 bases and J dropped 3 bases, with 15 bases sitting between them. Germline V lookup: CDR1 KGHSH, CDR2 LQKENI. Written as DNA, the CDR3 is TGTGCCAGCTCACTCTGGCGACAGGTAGACTATGGCTACACCTTC. Translated, it gives CASSLWRQVDYGYTF.

The V call is TRBV11-2, the J call TRBJ2-5; no reliable D call. The CDR3 length is 14 residues. Germline V gene lookup returns CDR1 SGHAT and CDR2 FQNNGV. The V and J ends lost 2 bases and 7 bases respectively, with 14 bases between them. This CDR3 reads CASSLSSVFGTQYF. The CDR3 DNA is TGTGCCAGCAGCTTATCATCTGTCTTCGGGACCCAGTACTTC.

The chain couples TRBV2 to TRBJ1-4; TRBD1 is a possible D gene (6 bases). V was shortened by 6 bases and J by 8 bases, with 13 bases between the two germline ends. Germline loops: CDR1 SNHLY, CDR2 FYNNEI. The CDR3 is 13 residues long. The CDR3 is CASRMDSGEKLFF. DNA of the CDR3: TGTGCCAGCAGGATGGACAGCGGGGAAAAACTGTTTTTT.

This chain connects TRBV18 to TRBJ2-3; D is unclear. Trimming stripped 1 base from V and 4 bases from J, with 3 bases between. The CDR3 has 12 amino acids. Germline lookup yields CDR1 KGHSH and CDR2 LQKENI. CDR3 in DNA: TGTGCCAGCTCACCACGAGCAGATACGCAGTATTTT. It codes for CASSPRADTQYF.

V gene TRBV7-8 combines with J gene TRBJ2-3; 10 nucleotides match TRBD2. V trimming: 3 bases; J trimming: 2 bases; junction bases outside the gene matches: 8. The V gene's germline CDR1 is SGHVS and CDR2 FQNEAQ. The CDR3 length is 17 residues. The CDR3 reads CASSFKREGRVTDTQYF. CDR3 nucleotide sequence: TGTGCCAGCAGCTTCAAGCGGGAGGGCCGGGTCACAGATACGCAGTATTTT. The full variable domain, its missing parts supplied by reference TRBV7-8 and TRBJ2-3, is GAGVSQSPRYKVAKRGQDVALRCDPISGHVSLFWYQQALGQGPEFLTYFQNEAQLDKSGLPSDRFFAERPEGSVSTLKIQRTQQEDSAVYLCASSFKREGRVTDTQYFGPGTRLTVL.

V is TRBV5-6 and J is TRBJ2-7, with D tentatively TRBD2 (5 bases). CDR1 is SGHDT and CDR2 is YYEEEE in the germline V gene. The germline V and J ends were trimmed by 2 bases and 5 bases, with 11 bases remaining between them. CDR3 length equals 13 residues. The CDR3 reads CASSFLAAHEQYF. DNA of the CDR3: TGTGCCAGCAGCTTTCTAGCCGCCCACGAGCAGTACTTC.

The chain recombines TRBV25-1 with TRBJ2-5, with TRBD1 identical over 7 bases. CDR3 length: 16 residues. With 2 bases clipped from V and 0 bases from J, the junction kept 6 bases outside the gene matches. CDR1 and CDR2 (germline): MGHDK, SYGVNS. The CDR3 sequence is CASSEVRGPYQETQYF. CDR3 sequence (DNA): TGTGCCAGCAGTGAAGTAAGGGGGCCGTACCAAGAGACCCAGTACTTC.

V usage is TRBV28 and J usage is TRBJ1-5; D is unclear. This CDR3 has 13 residues. V shed 2 bases and J shed 5 bases, with 7 bases lying between them. The V gene's germline CDR1 is MDHEN and CDR2 SYDVKM. The CDR3 sequence: CASSLSTYQPQHF. The DNA of the CDR3 is TGTGCCAGCAGTTTAAGTACGTATCAGCCCCAGCATTTT. The full variable domain, in which reference TRBV28 and TRBJ1-5 provide the parts outside the CDR3, is DVKVTQSSRYLVKRTGEKVFLECVQDMDHENMFWYRQDPGLGLRLIYFSYDVKMKEKGDIPEGYSVSREKKERFSLILESASTNQTSMYLCASSLSTYQPQHFGDGTRLSIL.

The rearrangement links TRBV5-6 to TRBJ2-1; TRBD2 is a possible D gene (6 bases). The length of the CDR3 is 14 residues. Looked up from germline, CDR1 is SGHDT and CDR2 is YYEEEE. V gave up 4 bases and J gave up 7 bases, with 15 bases separating them. CDR3 nucleotide sequence: TGTGCCAGCAGCCGAGGAGGGCCTTGGAATGAGCAGTTCTTC. It codes for CASSRGGPWNEQFF.

The chain combines TRBV7-3 with TRBJ2-3, with a weak D call TRBD2 (5 bases). The V gene lost 5 bases and the J gene lost 6 bases, with 12 bases spanning the gap. The CDR3 is 13 residues long. Germline V lookup: CDR1 SGHTA, CDR2 FQGTGA. The chain's CDR3 is CASSGLLHDTQYF. DNA of the CDR3: TGTGCCAGCAGCGGACTCCTCCACGATACGCAGTATTTT.

The chain recombines TRBV7-8 with TRBJ2-5; possible D gene TRBD1, 6 bases. The V gene's germline CDR1 is SGHVS and CDR2 FQNEAQ. CDR3 length: 11 amino acids. Trimming stripped 4 bases from V and 6 bases from J, with 6 bases between. The CDR3 spells CASSWGQTQYF. The CDR3 DNA reads as TGTGCCAGCAGCTGGGGGCAGACCCAGTACTTC.

The genes are TRBV5-1 and TRBJ1-1, with 7 bases lining up with TRBD1. The CDR3 loop spans 16 amino acids. The germline V gene encodes CDR1 SGHRS and CDR2 YFSETQ. The ends lost 3 bases at V and 1 base at J; junction bases unmatched: 9. CDR3 amino acids: CASSSTTQGENTEAFF. The CDR3 coding sequence is TGCGCCAGCAGCTCCACTACGCAGGGGGAGAACACTGAAGCTTTCTTT.

This clone is a singleton in its sample. The chain joins TRBV4-1 to TRBJ2-7; the D gene is possibly TRBD1 (6 bases). V dropped 4 bases and J dropped 2 bases, with 21 bases sitting between them. Germline V gene data show CDR1 as MGHRA and CDR2 as YSYEKL. The CDR3 loop spans 17 amino acids. The CDR3: CASSRPRVSGDTYEQYF. CDR3 sequence (DNA): TGCGCCAGCAGCCGCCCCCGCGTGTCAGGGGATACCTACGAGCAGTACTTC.

This clone was picked up one time. This rearrangement joins TRBV6-5 to TRBJ1-1, with D maybe TRBD1 (6 bases). The V gene's germline CDR1 is MNHEY and CDR2 SVGAGI. With 6 bases removed from V and 3 bases from J, the gap between germline ends came to 14 bases. This CDR3 has 14 amino acids. The DNA of the CDR3 is TGTGCCAGCAGCCCCGACAGGCTCCACACTGAAGCTTTCTTT. It yields the protein CASSPDRLHTEAFF.

The DNA for the CDR3 is TGTGCCAGCAGTGACCCGACAGGGCGAACCTACGAGCAGTACTTC. Residues: CASSDPTGRTYEQYF. The rearrangement links TRBV25-1 to TRBJ2-7; the match to TRBD1 covers 7 bases. Germline-derived CDR1 and CDR2 are MGHDK and SYGVNS. This CDR3 region has 15 residues. The junction had 7 bases not matched to a gene; V was cut back by 3 bases and J by 2 bases.

V is TRBV11-2 and J is TRBJ2-5; D gene unclear. V was cut by 3 bases and J by 8 bases, with 16 bases left in between. CDR3 length: 14 residues. CDR1 and CDR2 from the germline V gene are SGHAT and FQNNGV. The DNA of the CDR3 is TGTGCCAGCAGCTTGGGAACGCAGCCTATTACCCAGTACTTC. It translates to CASSLGTQPITQYF.

V gene TRBV6-5 combines with J gene TRBJ2-2; D could derive from TRBD1 or TRBD2 (6 bases each). Germline V gene sequence: CDR1 MNHEY, CDR2 SVGAGI. Trimming removed 0 bases at V and 4 bases at J, with 12 bases between. CDR3 length: 16 amino acids. The CDR3 DNA follows: TGTGCCAGCAGTTACTCGAGGGGGGCGGGCACCGGGGAGCTGTTTTTT. Its protein is CASSYSRGAGTGELFF.

This CDR3 is CATSREEFVGQFTYEQYF. The CDR3, as DNA: TGTGCCACCAGCAGAGAAGAGTTCGTCGGACAGTTCACCTACGAGCAGTACTTC. This chain connects TRBV15 to TRBJ2-7; a weak D match, TRBD1 (6 bases). V lost 0 bases to trimming and J lost 2 bases, with 20 bases between them. The V gene's germline CDR1 is LNHNV and CDR2 YYDKDF (reference sequence). CDR3 length: 18 amino acids.

This clone was counted once. V gene TRBV9 combines with J gene TRBJ2-1, with 8 bases lining up with TRBD2. Germline V lookup: CDR1 SGDLS, CDR2 YYNGEE. The trim removed 2 bases at V and 7 bases at J, leaving 11 bases unmatched. The CDR3 loop spans 16 amino acids. CDR3 sequence: CASSVGEREYRNEQFF. DNA for the CDR3: TGTGCCAGCAGCGTTGGGGAGCGGGAGTATAGGAATGAGCAGTTCTTC.

This clone came up once. This chain connects TRBV7-9 to TRBJ2-3; D might be TRBD2 (6 bases). The CDR3 runs to 16 residues. Germline lookup yields CDR1 SEHNR and CDR2 FQNEAQ (reference sequence). With 0 bases removed from V and 10 bases from J, the gap between germline ends came to 20 bases. CDR3 DNA sequence: TGTGCCAGCAGCTTAGCGGGGCGGGGCGAGATAGGGGCGCAGTATTTT. As protein: CASSLAGRGEIGAQYF.

The chain uses TRBV5-1 and TRBJ1-1; no reliable D call. The germline V gene encodes CDR1 SGHRS and CDR2 YFSETQ. V was trimmed by 0 bases and J by 0 bases, leaving 9 bases between them. The CDR3 contains 15 residues. The CDR3 DNA follows: TGCGCCAGCAGCTTGGTAGGTGGGATGAACACTGAAGCTTTCTTT. Its protein product is CASSLVGGMNTEAFF. The full variable domain, in which reference TRBV5-1 and TRBJ1-1 provide the parts outside the CDR3, is KAGVTQTPRYLIKTRGQQVTLSCSPISGHRSVSWYQQTPGQGLQFLFEYFSETQRNKGNFPGRFSGRQFSNSRSEMNVSTLELGDSALYLCASSLVGGMNTEAFFGQGTRLTVV.

This clone was found once. The V call is TRBV7-9, the J call TRBJ1-5; 10 positions agree with TRBD1. V trimming: 3 bases; J trimming: 0 bases; junction bases outside the gene matches: 8. The CDR3 has 18 residues. Germline lookup yields CDR1 SEHNR and CDR2 FQNEAQ (reference sequence). Here the CDR3 DNA reads TGTGCCAGCAGCTTTCCACCGGGACAGGGGAATAGCAATCAGCCCCAGCATTTT. Encoded protein: CASSFPPGQGNSNQPQHF.

The chain couples TRBV12-5 to TRBJ1-1; 9 bases are a match to TRBD1. This CDR3 region has 18 residues. Germline V gives CDR1 LGHNT, CDR2 FRNRAP. Trimming removed 0 bases from V and 7 bases from J; junction bases left unmatched: 15. The CDR3 reads CASGLVPPVGQGGDEAFF. The CDR3 DNA reads as TGTGCTAGTGGTTTGGTACCCCCCGTGGGACAGGGAGGTGATGAAGCTTTCTTT. The whole variable domain, remainder taken from reference TRBV12-5 and TRBJ1-1, is DARVTQTPRHKVTEMGQEVTMRCQPILGHNTVFWYRQTMMQGLELLAYFRNRAPLDDSGMPKDRFSAEMPDATLATLKIQPSEPRDSAVYFCASGLVPPVGQGGDEAFFGQGTRLTVV.